Sequencing of this T cell receptor (beta chain) was carried out in a study of response to subunit inactivated influenza vaccine listed by TCRdb under 2018. Notes on the research overall: Deep quantitative T cell receptor repertoire profiling was used in the study to track responses to a trivalent subunit inactivated influenza vaccine. Here is what the overall study found, with its caveats: It was suggested by the authors that each seasonal influenza vaccination may recruit only a limited number of new T cells.

The library was made by RT-PCR. TCRdb lists the instrument as Illumina HiSeq 2500. The raw public data were reprocessed by TCRdb itself: fastp quality trimming at Q25, MiXCR clonotype calling, in-frame beta chains only. Identical CDR3 proteins give one entry, which carries the most common genes and DNA. This sample has 550,000 to 800,000 distinct CDR3 sequences in its table, and about 14% of those were observed once. Around 7.3% of the sample comes from the top ten. Spanning cysteine to phenylalanine, the CDR3 consists of 16 amino acids. Only the CDR3 region is kept as DNA, spanning 48 bases read in frame from base 1. The germline V gene (reference sequence) gives CDR1 as MNHNY and CDR2 as SVGAGI. Compared with germline, V lacks 6 bases and J lacks 0 bases; bases without a gene match: 8. A few counts support this clonotype. Its recognized antigen is unknown. No base-level quality is on record; no much larger clone is a single base apart.

The source of this sequence is a man aged 45-60 years who received an inactivated influenza vaccine. Donor details come from another sample of the same person, matched by shared clones. The chain links TRBV6-6 with TRBJ2-4, with 7 junctional bases fitting TRBD1. This specimen was PBMCs from blood, taken 14 to 15 days before vaccination. The CDR3 corresponds to CASRAGTDLAKNIQYF. The nucleotide sequence is given as TGTGCCAGCAGGGCAGGGACAGACCTAGCCAAAAACATTCAGTACTTC.